This passage covers 28 T cell receptor beta chains from one sample sequenced in a study of blood T cell repertoires in COVID-19 (dated by TCRdb to the early 2020s). The library was prepared using the immunoSEQ multiplex PCR assay. The source is immuneACCESS, and TCRdb retained only in-frame sequences with V and J called. Part of the clones is not carried over; for the studies checked, unresolved V genes explain less than half of this, and the remainder is unexplained. In all, the sample holds around 190,000 clones, and 80% to 90% of those were seen once. Less than 25% of the sample goes to the ten largest clones. Sequencing input: peripheral blood. These receptors were collected from a man between 65 and 85 years old with active or convalescent COVID-19.

The chain is built from TRBV6-5 and TRBJ2-5, with 7 bases that match TRBD1. Germline CDR1 MNHEY, CDR2 SVGAGI. There are 14 residues in the CDR3. J was trimmed by 2 bases and V by 2 bases; bases with no gene match: 2. The CDR3 DNA follows: TGTGCCAGCAGTTACGGGGACAGACAAGAGACCCAGTACTTC. It is translated as CASSYGDRQETQYF.

This chain joins TRBV5-1 and TRBJ2-1; 8 nucleotides align to TRBD1. This CDR3 has 12 amino acids. V gave up 2 bases and J gave up 16 bases; unmatched junction bases: 8. The germline V gene encodes CDR1 SGHRS and CDR2 YFSETQ. The DNA for the CDR3 is TGCGCCAGCAGCTTAGGACAGGGTCTGGGTTTCTTC. It specifies CASSLGQGLGFF.

The chain is built from TRBV24-1 and TRBJ2-1; 10 bases fit TRBD2. Per germline, CDR1 KGHDR and CDR2 SFDVKD. Trimming took 5 bases from V and 8 from J; bases not matched to a gene: 14. CDR3 length: 17 amino acids. The CDR3 sequence is CATSALQSSGSSYEQFF. CDR3 in DNA: TGTGCCACCAGTGCCCTTCAATCTAGCGGGAGTTCGTATGAGCAGTTCTTC.

The gene calls are TRBV30 and TRBJ2-5; weak D call: TRBD1 (6 bases). Germline V gene sequence: CDR1 GTSNPN, CDR2 SVGIG (reference sequence). The CDR3 is 14 amino acids. V lost 1 base and J 1 base, leaving 10 bases between the germline ends. The CDR3 DNA follows: TGTGCCTGGAGTGCCCGACAGGCCCAAGAGACCCAGTACTTC. The encoded protein is CAWSARQAQETQYF.

The V and J genes are TRBV9 and TRBJ2-1, with 10 bases matching TRBD2. This CDR3 contains 16 residues. Unmatched junction bases numbered 7, after V lost 0 bases and J lost 7 bases. CDR1 is SGDLS, CDR2 YYNGEE, per germline. The CDR3 is CASSVVFSGGQNEQFF. The DNA of the CDR3 is TGTGCCAGCAGCGTAGTTTTTAGCGGGGGGCAAAATGAGCAGTTCTTC.

The rearrangement joins TRBV15 to TRBJ2-1; D is unresolved. The CDR3 length is 13 residues. Trimming stripped 1 base from V and 7 bases from J, with 8 bases between. Germline assignment: CDR1 LNHNV and CDR2 YYDKDF (reference sequence). The CDR3 reads CATSRATRNEQFF. The CDR3 coding sequence is TGTGCCACCAGCAGAGCGACACGGAATGAGCAGTTCTTC.

V is TRBV3-1 (or the pseudogene TRBV3-2) and J is TRBJ1-1; D uncertain. Trimming pared 4 bases from V and 6 bases from J, leaving 15 bases between. This CDR3 contains 14 residues. Germline CDR1 LGHDT, CDR2 YNNKEL (reference sequence). The CDR3 DNA reads TGTGCCAGCAGCCTACGACCCCCCGGGGCTGAAGCTTTCTTT. It yields the protein CASSLRPPGAEAFF.

The rearrangement joins TRBV30 to TRBJ2-7, with D perhaps TRBD2 (6 bases). This CDR3 has 11 amino acids. V dropped 3 bases and J dropped 10 bases, with 13 bases sitting between them. CDR1 is GTSNPN, CDR2 SVGIG, per germline (reference sequence). CDR3 in DNA: TGTGCCTGGAGCGAAAGCGGGCCACAGTACTTC. Its translation is CAWSESGPQYF.

The chain couples TRBV18 to TRBJ1-1; D possibly corresponds to TRBD1 (5 bases). Germline V CDR1 and CDR2: KGHSH, LQKENI. The length of the CDR3 is 13 residues. Trimming stripped 3 bases from V and 10 bases from J, with 15 bases between. The CDR3 coding sequence is TGTGCCAGCTCACCCGCTGGGGGGGATCCAGCTTTCTTT. Amino acid sequence: CASSPAGGDPAFF.

This chain links TRBV7-9 with TRBJ1-5, with D possibly matching TRBD1 (6 bases). CDR3 length equals 17 residues. Trimming removed 4 bases at V and 7 bases at J, with 23 bases between. Germline CDR1 and CDR2: SEHNR and FQNEAQ (reference sequence). CDR3 residues: CASSSTVAQGAGQPQHF. The CDR3 bases are TGTGCCAGCAGCTCAACCGTCGCACAGGGAGCGGGGCAGCCCCAGCATTTT.

The V gene is TRBV30, the J gene TRBJ1-1; D might be TRBD1 (5 bases). The germline V gene encodes CDR1 GTSNPN and CDR2 SVGIG (reference sequence). The CDR3 is 14 residues long. Trimming pared 2 bases from V and 6 bases from J, leaving 16 bases between. The CDR3 sequence is CAWSSTGSRSEAFF. The CDR3 nucleotides are TGTGCCTGGAGTTCCACAGGTAGCCGGTCTGAAGCTTTCTTT. Full variable domain (outside the CDR3, taken from reference TRBV30 and TRBJ1-1): SQTIHQWPATLVQPVGSPLSLECTVEGTSNPNLYWYRQAAGRGLQLLFYSVGIGQISSEVPQNLSASRPQDRQFILSSKKLLLSDSGFYLCAWSSTGSRSEAFFGQGTRLTVV.

The chain carries TRBV15 and TRBJ2-1; D remains unclear. CDR3 length equals 16 residues. Trimming took off 3 bases at V and 0 bases at J, with 12 bases between the two ends. Germline V lookup: CDR1 LNHNV, CDR2 YYDKDF (reference sequence). The CDR3 coding sequence is TGTGCCACCAGCAGTTACAGCTTACGCTCCTACAATGAGCAGTTCTTC. This codes for CATSSYSLRSYNEQFF. The full variable domain, in which reference TRBV15 and TRBJ2-1 provide the parts outside the CDR3, is DAMVIQNPRYQVTQFGKPVTLSCSQTLNHNVMYWYQQKSSQAPKLLFHYYDKDFNNEADTPDNFQSRRPNTSFCFLDIRSPGLGDTAMYLCATSSYSLRSYNEQFFGPGTRLTVL.

This clone was found once. The V and J genes are TRBV5-4 and TRBJ2-3; 9 nucleotides align to TRBD2. V lost 3 bases and J lost 5; bases outside the gene matches: 7. Per germline, CDR1 SGHNT and CDR2 YYREEE (reference sequence). The CDR3 extends over 15 amino acids. Here the CDR3 DNA reads TGTGCCAGCAGCTCCGGCGGGAGGGCGGAAGATACGCAGTATTTT. As protein: CASSSGGRAEDTQYF. Full variable domain (outside the CDR3, taken from reference TRBV5-4 and TRBJ2-3): ETGVTQSPTHLIKTRGQQVTLRCSSQSGHNTVSWYQQALGQGPQFIFQYYREEENGRGNFPPRFSGLQFPNYSSELNVNALELDDSALYLCASSSGGRAEDTQYFGPGTRLTVL.

Regarding this clone: This specimen includes other DNA sequences encoding the same CDR3. The CDR3 bases are TGTGCCAGTAGTCCAGGACAGGGCACAACTAATGAAAAACTGTTTTTT. It is translated as CASSPGQGTTNEKLFF. This chain connects TRBV19 to TRBJ1-4; 8 nucleotides match TRBD1. The CDR3 spans 16 residues. V lost 5 bases and J lost 0; bases outside the gene matches: 5. Germline V gene data show CDR1 as LNHDA and CDR2 as SQIVND (reference sequence).

This chain joins TRBV19 and TRBJ2-1, with TRBD2 matching 8 bases. The CDR3 covers 18 residues. Germline V gives CDR1 LNHDA, CDR2 SQIVND (reference sequence). The ends lost 1 base at V and 1 base at J; junction bases unmatched: 9. CDR3 in DNA: TGTGCCAGTAGTATAGCCCCCCAAAGCGGGAGATCCTACAATGAGCAGTTCTTC. Its protein product is CASSIAPQSGRSYNEQFF.

This clone was seen once. This sequence joins TRBV5-1 and TRBJ2-4; perhaps TRBD1 as D (6 bases). CDR1 is SGHRS, CDR2 YFSETQ, per germline. The CDR3 contains 16 residues. Trimming removed 0 bases at V and 1 base at J, with 11 bases between. This CDR3 is CASSLDPGVAKNIQYF. CDR3 nucleotide sequence: TGCGCCAGCAGCTTGGATCCAGGGGTGGCCAAAAACATTCAGTACTTC.

This clone was recorded only once. The V gene is TRBV5-1, the J gene TRBJ1-3, with a tentative D call TRBD1 (5 bases). CDR3 length: 15 residues. Germline values: CDR1 SGHRS, CDR2 YFSETQ. The V end was cut by 0 bases, the J end by 0 bases, with 7 bases between. The CDR3 loop reads CASSLDRFSGNTIYF. In DNA form, the CDR3 reads TGCGCCAGCAGCTTGGACAGGTTCTCTGGAAACACCATATATTTT.

This clone was seen a single time. The V and J genes are TRBV6-5 and TRBJ2-2; D might be TRBD1 (6 bases). Trimming took off 4 bases at V and 1 base at J, with 10 bases between the two ends. This CDR3 comprises 15 residues. Germline V CDR1 and CDR2: MNHEY, SVGAGI. In DNA, the CDR3 is TGTGCCAGCAGTTCTGTACAGGGGAACACCGGGGAGCTGTTTTTT. Translated: CASSSVQGNTGELFF.

This clone was observed a single time. The CDR3 protein is CASSFPQGRSSYEQYF. The DNA for the CDR3 is TGTGCCAGCAGTTTCCCGCAGGGCAGGAGCTCCTACGAGCAGTACTTC. This chain links TRBV28 with TRBJ2-7; D is perhaps TRBD1 (5 bases). The CDR3 is 16 residues long. The V gene's germline CDR1 is MDHEN and CDR2 SYDVKM. V dropped 3 bases and J dropped 0 bases, with 15 bases sitting between them.

The V gene is TRBV6-2 or TRBV6-3, the J gene TRBJ1-2; tentatively, D is TRBD1 (6 bases). Germline values: CDR1 MNHEY, CDR2 SVGEGT. Trimming left V 2 bases short and J 4 bases short, with 11 bases between. This CDR3 has 14 amino acids. CDR3 loop: CASSYTSGAYGYTF. CDR3 bases: TGTGCCAGCAGTTACACGTCAGGGGCCTATGGCTACACCTTC.

The genes are TRBV18 and TRBJ1-1; D is uncertain. The V gene's germline CDR1 is KGHSH and CDR2 LQKENI. V was pared by 5 bases and J by 1 base, with 8 bases between. The CDR3 is 13 residues long. CDR3 sequence: CASSWQENTEAFF. DNA of the CDR3: TGTGCCAGCTCATGGCAGGAGAACACTGAAGCTTTCTTT.

This chain uses TRBV5-1 with TRBJ2-1; tentatively, D is TRBD1 (5 bases). CDR3 length equals 15 residues. V was clipped by 1 base and J by 2 bases, with 10 bases between them. Germline assignment: CDR1 SGHRS and CDR2 YFSETQ. CDR3 sequence reads: CASSLQGATYNEQFF. The CDR3 DNA follows: TGCGCCAGCAGCTTGCAAGGGGCGACCTACAATGAGCAGTTCTTC.

The chain recombines TRBV6-5 with TRBJ1-2, with D tentatively TRBD1 (5 bases). Germline lookup yields CDR1 MNHEY and CDR2 SVGAGI. The CDR3 is 14 amino acids. V lost 0 bases, J lost 4 bases, and 9 bases lay in between. The chain's CDR3 is CASSYSDTAYGYTF. DNA for the CDR3: TGTGCCAGCAGTTACTCGGACACGGCCTATGGCTACACCTTC.

This clone was counted a single time. The chain links TRBV5-6 to TRBJ2-3; D possibly corresponds to TRBD1 (5 bases). Trimming left V 0 bases short and J 2 bases short, with 13 bases between. CDR1 is SGHDT and CDR2 is YYEEEE in the germline V gene. The CDR3 loop spans 16 amino acids. The CDR3 DNA reads TGTGCCAGCAGCTTGGCCCGCAGGGCGGCCACAGATACGCAGTATTTT. This sequence encodes CASSLARRAATDTQYF.

The chain carries TRBV5-6 and TRBJ1-2; possibly TRBD1 for D (5 bases). With 4 bases removed from V and 4 bases from J, the gap between germline ends came to 14 bases. The CDR3 runs 14 residues. Germline assignment: CDR1 SGHDT and CDR2 YYEEEE. CDR3 DNA: TGTGCCAGCAGCCCGGGACTCAACTCCTATGGCTACACCTTC. Protein sequence: CASSPGLNSYGYTF.

The J gene is TRBJ1-5, the V gene TRBV15; TRBD1 might be the D (5 bases). The CDR3 is 14 residues long. The V end lost 8 bases, the J end lost 6 bases, and 17 bases lay between the germline ends. Germline V CDR1 and CDR2: LNHNV, YYDKDF (reference sequence). In nucleotides, the CDR3 is TGTGCCACCGGGGGAGGGAAGGTCGGTCAGCCCCAGCATTTT. It specifies CATGGGKVGQPQHF.

This rearrangement joins TRBV11-2 to TRBJ1-2, with 10 bases that match TRBD1. From germline, CDR1 is SGHAT and CDR2 FQNNGV. J gave up 6 bases and V 5 bases, and 6 bases lay outside the gene matches. The CDR3 has 14 amino acids. For the CDR3, the DNA is TGTGCCAGCAGCCTTACCGGGACAGGGGATGGCTACACCTTC. Amino acid sequence: CASSLTGTGDGYTF. Full variable domain (missing parts from reference TRBV11-2 and TRBJ1-2): EAGVAQSPRYKIIEKRQSVAFWCNPISGHATLYWYQQILGQGPKLLIQFQNNGVVDDSQLPKDRFSAERLKGVDSTLKIQPAKLEDSAVYLCASSLTGTGDGYTFGSGTRLTVV.

The chain couples TRBV19 to TRBJ2-1; perhaps TRBD1 as D (5 bases). The CDR3 runs 13 residues. Germline loops: CDR1 LNHDA, CDR2 SQIVND (reference sequence). V lost 2 bases to trimming and J lost 10 bases, with 12 bases between them. In nucleotides, the CDR3 is TGTGCCAGTAGTATACTCCGACAGACCGAGCAGTTCTTC. This sequence encodes CASSILRQTEQFF.